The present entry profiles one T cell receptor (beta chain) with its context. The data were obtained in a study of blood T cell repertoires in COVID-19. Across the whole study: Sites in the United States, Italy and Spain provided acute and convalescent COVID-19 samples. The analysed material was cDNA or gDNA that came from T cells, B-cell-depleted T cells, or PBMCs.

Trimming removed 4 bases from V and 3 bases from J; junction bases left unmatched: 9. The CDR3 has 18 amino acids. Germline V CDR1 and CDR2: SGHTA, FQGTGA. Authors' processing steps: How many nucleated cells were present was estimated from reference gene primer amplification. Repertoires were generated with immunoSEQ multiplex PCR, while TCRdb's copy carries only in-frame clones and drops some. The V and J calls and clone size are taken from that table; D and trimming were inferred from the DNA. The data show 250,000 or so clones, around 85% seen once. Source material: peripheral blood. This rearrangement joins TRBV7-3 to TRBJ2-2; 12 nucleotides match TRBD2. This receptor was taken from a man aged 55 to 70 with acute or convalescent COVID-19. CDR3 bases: TGTGCCAGCAGCTCGGGGCCGACTAGCGGGAGAGACACCGGGGAGCTGTTTTTT. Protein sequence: CASSSGPTSGRDTGELFF.